This TCR beta chain was profiled in a study of CD4 T cells in relation to SARS-CoV-2 and coronaviruses. CD4+ T cells from unexposed donors were obtained before the COVID-19 pandemic (2011-2018). The cells were cultured for under twelve days before CD4+ T cells were isolated. Testing used SARS-CoV-2 S/N and four cold-coronavirus spikes on unexposed-donor CD4+ T cells, cells permitting. Per germline, CDR1 MDHEN and CDR2 SYDVKM. V gave up 4 bases and J gave up 3 bases, with 16 bases separating them. The CDR3 sequence is 15 residues long. For this clone: As yet, its antigen is unknown.

TCRdb's table, derived via immunoSEQ multiplex PCR, lists solely in-frame clones and lacks some. The sample shows fewer than 20,000 clones, 65% to 80% of them seen only once. This TCR was recovered from a human donor in good health. Sequenced input: CD4+ T cells from PBMCs, cultured in vitro. The rearrangement uses TRBV28 and TRBJ2-7; tentative D call: TRBD2 (5 bases). The CDR3 bases are TGTGCCAGCAGTTCCGGGTTCTCCGCGGGCTACGAGCAGTACTTC. This encodes CASSSGFSAGYEQYF.